This T cell receptor (beta chain) originates from a study of human T cells and chemical hapten exposure. The study's findings and limits: Among TCRs, those above 1 in 1000 frequency were unaffected by DPC sensitization. Significantly more large CDR3 similarity clusters were formed by expanded TCRs than by controls.

This clonotype was found a few times. Its specificity is not known. Specified time point: patch test 2, 6 weeks after DPC sensitization. Described treatment: therapeutic diphenylcyclopropenone sensitization with weekly scalp DPC. TCRdb redid the calling of the RACE reads with MiXCR, one entry per CDR3 protein. The sample holds around 99,000 distinct CDR3 sequences; roughly 9% are singletons and the top ten take 3.1%. Germline V lookup: CDR1 MRHNA, CDR2 SNTAGT. The CDR3 spans 14 residues. V lost 0 bases, J lost 9 bases, and 9 bases lay in between. The receptor was isolated from a woman between 35 and 50 years old with alopecia areata. Some clones in this sample may be carry-over from other donors' samples. The genes are TRBV6-4 and TRBJ1-6; D not resolved. The material sequenced was whole blood, taken in connection with sensitization to the hapten diphenylcyclopropenone (DPC). As DNA, the CDR3 is TGTGCCAGCAGTGACTCATCTAAAGGTTCACCCCTCCACTTT. Amino acids: CASSDSSKGSPLHF.